This paragraph covers one T cell receptor (beta chain) sequence. This clone was counted once. Its antigen has not been determined. No qualities accompany the bases; no much larger clone lies one base away. The CDR3 covers 17 residues, taking in both the cysteine and the phenylalanine. The CDR3 DNA has 51 bases and is translated from base 1. The germline V gene yields SGHDN for CDR1 and FVKESK for CDR2. Compared with germline, V lacks 0 bases and J lacks 6 bases; bases without a gene match: 11. The time point label, as the study defines it: baseline before first vaccination. The treatment or condition label here, explained by the study, means: meningococcal conjugate vaccine given as trial control. Vaccinee samples came from UK trials COV001 and COV002, including a single-blind randomized controlled phase 2/3 trial of AZD1222 (ChAdOx1 nCoV-19) in healthy adults. For TCRbeta chain sequencing, PBMC samples were collected from trial participants at day 0 and at day 28 after the second dose.

This specimen comes from a study of T cell responses to AZD1222 COVID-19 vaccine (dated by TCRdb to about 2021). A note on the overall study: A total of 233 trial participants underwent TCR sequencing, of whom around 200 received two doses of AZD1222 and roughly 25 received two doses of the MenACWY control vaccine. Trial participants were enrolled into age subgroups of 18-55, 56-69 and 70-plus years, which contained roughly 140, 27 and 60 TCR-sequenced participants, respectively.

The CDR3 regions of human TCRbeta chains were subjected to immunosequencing. Per the authors' processing: Repertoire TCRs were checked for matches against a reference library of SARS-CoV-2-specific TCRs that had been generated using the MIRA antigen-specificity platform. Breadth was defined as the fraction of unique TCRs that were SARS-CoV-2-associated. Depth was defined as the fraction of total T cells that were SARS-CoV-2-associated. Using the MIRA data, each spike-specific TCR was mapped to the spike region that the TCR reacts to and placed in a CD4 or CD8 class. Log10-transformed breadth and depth values were compared by one-way ANOVA with Sidak's multiple comparisons tests. TCRdb carries this immuneACCESS record with in-frame sequences only. Its versions omit some clonotypes, under half of them owing to an unresolved V gene in the studies checked, with the rest unexplained. V and J calls and clone size are copied from that table; D and trimming were computed from the DNA. Recorded for this sample are about 140,000 clones; 85% to 95% of them occurred a single time. Of the sample, around 0.85% is held by the ten largest clones.

What the study reported, not specific to this receptor: Reportedly, close to half of the unique spike-specific TCRs recognized epitopes lying outside the regions that are mutated in the B.1.351 and B.1.1.7 variants. The whole spike protein was spanned by vaccine-associated CD4 TCRs, and dominant responses were seen in regions 160-218 and 743-854. The 56-69-year group was small, and its depth increase did not reach significance, likely because of low power. Because no day 14 peak-response samples were available, repertoires were characterized only after the peak T cell response. Most participants were white British and females outnumbered males, and the authors suggested that clonal diversity may have been underestimated. After two AZD1222 doses, both the breadth and the depth of spike-specific TCRs were significantly higher than at day 0 and than in MenACWY recipients. Conclusions about previously exposed vaccinees are limited because only five to seven AZD1222 recipients were SARS-CoV-2 seropositive at baseline.

Recombination joined TRBV14 with TRBJ2-1; 7 bases in between match TRBD2. This TCR derives from an adult in good health. The sequences come from peripheral blood, collected on day 0 of MenACWY control vaccination. The CDR3 corresponds to CASSQDWVTSARNEQFF. The nucleotide sequence reads as follows: TGTGCCAGCAGCCAAGATTGGGTAACTAGCGCCCGCAATGAGCAGTTCTTC.